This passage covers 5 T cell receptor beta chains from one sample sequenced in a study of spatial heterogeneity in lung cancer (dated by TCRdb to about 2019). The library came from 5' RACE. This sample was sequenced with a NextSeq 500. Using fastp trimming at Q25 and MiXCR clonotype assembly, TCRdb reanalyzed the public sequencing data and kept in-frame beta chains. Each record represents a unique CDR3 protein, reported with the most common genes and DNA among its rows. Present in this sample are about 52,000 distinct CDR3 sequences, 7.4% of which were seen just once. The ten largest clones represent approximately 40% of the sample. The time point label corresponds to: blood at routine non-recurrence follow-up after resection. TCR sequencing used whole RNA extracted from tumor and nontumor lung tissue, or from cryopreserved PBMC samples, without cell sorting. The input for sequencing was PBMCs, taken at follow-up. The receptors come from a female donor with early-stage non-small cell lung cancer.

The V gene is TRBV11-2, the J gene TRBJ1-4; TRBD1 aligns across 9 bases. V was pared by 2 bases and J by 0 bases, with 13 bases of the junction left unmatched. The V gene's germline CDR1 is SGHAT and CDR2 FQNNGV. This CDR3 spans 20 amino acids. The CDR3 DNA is TGTGCCAGCAGCTTATTCAGGACAGGGGCGGTTGATGCAACTAATGAAAAACTGTTTTTT. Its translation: CASSLFRTGAVDATNEKLFF.

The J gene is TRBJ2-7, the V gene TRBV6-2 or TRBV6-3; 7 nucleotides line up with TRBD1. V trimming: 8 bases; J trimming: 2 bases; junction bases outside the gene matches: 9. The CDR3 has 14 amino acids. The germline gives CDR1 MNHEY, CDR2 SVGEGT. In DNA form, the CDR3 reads TGTGCCAGCGCTCGGGACAGTATGACCTACGAGCAGTACTTC. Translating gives CASARDSMTYEQYF.

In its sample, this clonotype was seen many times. The CDR3 sequence: CASSPFSTQPNTQYF. The DNA of the CDR3 is TGTGCCAGCAGCCCGTTTTCCACGCAACCCAATACGCAGTATTTT. J is TRBJ2-3 and V is TRBV12-3 or TRBV12-4; D uncertain. The CDR3 has 15 residues. The V end lost 6 bases, the J end lost 7 bases, and 20 bases lay between the germline ends.

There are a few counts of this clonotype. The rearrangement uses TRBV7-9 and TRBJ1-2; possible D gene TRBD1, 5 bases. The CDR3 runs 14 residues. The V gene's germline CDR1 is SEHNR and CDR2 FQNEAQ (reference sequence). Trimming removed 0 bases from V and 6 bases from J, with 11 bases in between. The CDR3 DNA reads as TGTGCCAGCAGCTTAGCTGGGGTAGGGGATGGCTACACCTTC. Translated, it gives CASSLAGVGDGYTF.

The CDR3 sequence: CATSIQYDEQYF. CDR3 DNA sequence: TGTGCCACCAGCATTCAATACGACGAGCAGTACTTC. V is TRBV15 and J is TRBJ2-7, with D unresolved. The CDR3 has 12 residues. V was shortened by 4 bases and J by 5 bases, with 9 bases between the two germline ends. Germline V gene lookup returns CDR1 LNHNV and CDR2 YYDKDF (reference sequence).